These T cell receptor beta chains were read from a single sample in a study of blood T cells in healthy people across ages. TCRdb reprocessed the 5' RACE reads with MiXCR, giving one entry per CDR3 protein. The data contain about 320,000 distinct CDR3 sequences, around 29% of them seen just once; the ten biggest clones take up about 30%. Sequenced material: blood. The receptors stem from a woman in her seventies in good health. Both conserved end residues are part of each CDR3. The D gene is left open where the match is weak. Size tells how often a clone was seen (once, few, many) or the class of an expanded clone, and some rows leave it out.

. | TRBJ2-1 | . | TRBV20-1 | TGCAGTGCTAGACTCCCCTACAATGAGCAGTTCTTC | CSARLPYNEQFF
TRBD1 | TRBJ1-1 | . | TRBV7-9 | TGTGCCAGCAGCCTCCGGGACAGGGTGGGAGTAGCTTTCTTT | CASSLRDRVGVAFF
. | TRBJ2-5 | many | TRBV28 | TGTGCCAGCGGGACATTGCAAGAGACCCAGTACTTC | CASGTLQETQYF
TRBD2 | TRBJ2-7 | few | TRBV20-1 | TGCAGTGCTAGAGTAGCGGGAGTAATCTACGAGCAGTACTTC | CSARVAGVIYEQYF
TRBD1 | TRBJ2-7 | . | TRBV5-5 | TGTGTCAGCAGGATCGACAGGGGCTCCTACGAGCAGTACTTC | CVSRIDRGSYEQYF
. | TRBJ1-6 | few | TRBV7-6 | TGTGCCAGCAGCCCGGAACAGGGAACCAATTCACCCCTCCACTTT | CASSPEQGTNSPLHF
. | TRBJ1-6 | . | TRBV5-1 | TGCGCCAGCAGCCCTTCCCCTGAGAATTCACCCCTCCACTTT | CASSPSPENSPLHF
TRBD2 | TRBJ2-1 | few | TRBV29-1 | TGCAGCGTTGCTCTGCGGGAGATTTTCAATGAGCAGTTCTTC | CSVALREIFNEQFF
. | TRBJ2-1 | . | TRBV7-2 | TGTGCCAGCTCTGAACAGGGTCTTGAGCAGTTCTTC | CASSEQGLEQFF
. | TRBJ2-1 | . | TRBV7-9 | TGTGCCAGCAGCGTTAATGCGGGGATCTACAATGAGCAGTTCTTC | CASSVNAGIYNEQFF
TRBD2 | TRBJ2-1 | . | TRBV11-2 | TGTGCCAGCAGCTTAGAAGCTCCGGGACTAGCGGCCTACAATGAGCAGTTCTTC | CASSLEAPGLAAYNEQFF
TRBD1 | TRBJ1-1 | . | TRBV20-1 | TGCAGTGCGGCGGGACAGCGAGAAACTGAAGCTTTCTTT | CSAAGQRETEAFF
. | TRBJ2-4 | . | TRBV7-3 | TGTGCCAGCAGCTTAAATAGCCAAGGCATTCAGTGCTTC | CASSLNSQGIQCF
TRBD1 | TRBJ1-2 | many | TRBV5-4 | TGTGCCAGCAGCACCGGACAGGGAATAGCGGGAGGCTACACCTTC | CASSTGQGIAGGYTF
TRBD2 | TRBJ2-7 | many | TRBV7-9 | TGTGCCAGCAGCTTAGAGGGACTAGCGGGAGTGCAGTACTTC | CASSLEGLAGVQYF
. | TRBJ2-5 | few | TRBV18 | TGTGCCAGCTCACCACCGGGGGTTGGGACCCAGTACTTC | CASSPPGVGTQYF
. | TRBJ2-5 | . | TRBV6-5 | TGTGCCAGCAGTTATGCCCAAGAGACCCAGTACTTC | CASSYAQETQYF
. | TRBJ2-3 | . | TRBV12-5 | TGTGCTACTAATCCGGGACTGGCGAGGACAGATACGCAGTATTTT | CATNPGLARTDTQYF
TRBD1 | TRBJ1-5 | . | TRBV4-1 | TGCGCCAGCAGCCAACCTGGACAGGGAAATCAGCCCCAGCATTTT | CASSQPGQGNQPQHF
. | TRBJ1-4 | few | TRBV11-3 | TGTGCCAGCAGCCTCCGGGTTGGAGAAAAACTGTTTTTT | CASSLRVGEKLFF
TRBD1 | TRBJ2-3 | . | TRBV25-1 | TGTGCCAGCAGTGAATATTTCATAGGACAGGGGGACACAGGTACGCAGTATTTT | CASSEYFIGQGDTGTQYF
. | TRBJ2-6 | few | TRBV3-1 | TGTGCCAGCACCCGCAGAGAAGGGGCCCCCTCTGGGGCCAACGTCCTGACTTTC | CASTRREGAPSGANVLTF
TRBD1 | TRBJ2-1 | . | TRBV4-3 | TGCGCCAGCAGCCAGAGGGACAGGGCGTCAATCTCCTACAATGAGCAGTTCTTC | CASSQRDRASISYNEQFF
. | TRBJ2-7 | . | TRBV20-1 | TGCAGTGCCCCCGCGGCAGGGGAGAGCGAGCAGTACTTC | CSAPAAGESEQYF
. | TRBJ2-1 | . | TRBV6-2/TRBV6-3 | TGTGCCAGCAAAGGCGGGGTTTACAATGAGCAGTTCTTC | CASKGGVYNEQFF
. | TRBJ1-1 | . | TRBV10-2 | TGCGCCAGCAGTGTAATTGGCAGGTCGAACACTGAAGCTTTCTTT | CASSVIGRSNTEAFF
TRBD1 | TRBJ2-3 | . | TRBV9 | TGTGCCAGCAGCGCCCGGGACAGGCTCCCCACAGATACGCAGTATTTT | CASSARDRLPTDTQYF
. | TRBJ1-6 | few | TRBV7-8 | TGTGCCAGCAGCTTTAGGTGGGGGCAAAATTCACCCCTCCACTTT | CASSFRWGQNSPLHF
. | TRBJ1-5 | few | TRBV29-1 | TGCAGCGTCCACCAGGGGCCCGGGCAGCCCCAGCATTTT | CSVHQGPGQPQHF
TRBD2 | TRBJ2-1 | . | TRBV5-1 | TGCGCCACCTCTAGCGGGAGGCCAACTTACAATGAGCAGTTCTTC | CATSSGRPTYNEQFF
. | TRBJ1-5 | . | TRBV5-1 | TGCGCCAGCAGCTTGGCCGCCTCTAGTAACACAGATACGCAGCATTTT | CASSLAASSNTDTQHF